Following are 3 T cell receptor beta chains from one sample sequenced in a study of CXCR3-negative and CXCR3-positive naive CD8 T cells. No antigens are known for them. TRB cDNA libraries were made by UMI-labeled 5' RACE. One entry per CDR3 protein, without DNA, is what TCRdb gives after re-calling the 5' RACE reads. Its table lists under 70,000 distinct CDR3 sequences. Study results and caveats: CXCR3-positive naive cells had more hydrophobic TRB CDR3s than CXCR3-negative naive cells.

Sequenced: naive CXCR3+ CD8+ T cells from blood. The subset: CD45RO-CCR7+CD27+CD95- naive CD8+ T cells expressing CXCR3 (TNR3+). These receptors were collected from a human donor in good health. Some clones in this sample may be carry-over from other donors' samples.

The rearrangement joins TRBV4-3 to TRBJ2-5. Germline CDR1 and CDR2: LGHNA and YSLEER. The CDR3 has 14 amino acids. CDR3 sequence: CASSQDQLSGTQYF.

The V call is TRBV20-1, the J call TRBJ2-7; no DNA is available, so the TRBD2 call from TCRdb remains unchecked. Germline loops: CDR1 DFQATT, CDR2 SNEGSKA (reference sequence). CDR3 length: 13 residues. The CDR3 spells CSENGGRLYEQYF.

The V and J genes are TRBV6-4 and TRBJ2-1; lacking DNA, the TRBD2 call made by TCRdb goes unchecked. This CDR3 is built from 15 residues. Looked up from germline, CDR1 is MRHNA and CDR2 is SNTAGT. The chain's CDR3 is CASSPSGGSTDEQFF.